The 25 T cell receptor beta chains reported below all come from one sample, sequenced in a study of cytomegalovirus exposure and HLA in healthy donors. PCR involved 60 Vbeta and 13 Jbeta primers. Some clones are missing from TCRdb's copy, which holds only in-frame ones; the method was immunoSEQ multiplex PCR. The sample has under 110,000 clones, 71% seen once; the top ten hold 2.5% to 3.5%. Sequencing was done on a sample of PBMCs. Receptors originate from a female donor in good health and CMV-seronegative.

The genes are TRBV5-1 and TRBJ2-7, with 8 bases aligning to TRBD2. From germline, CDR1 is SGHRS and CDR2 YFSETQ. With 2 bases clipped from V and 4 bases from J, the junction kept 11 bases outside the gene matches. CDR3 size: 16 residues. The CDR3 DNA reads TGCGCCAGCAGCTTCTCGAGCGGGGGTTTTTCTTACGAGCAGTACTTC. Translating it yields CASSFSSGGFSYEQYF.

A few counts support this clone. The J gene is TRBJ2-1, the V gene TRBV29-1, with TRBD2 identical over 13 bases. Losses at the gene ends were 7 bases for V and 6 bases for J; bases not matched to a gene: 12. Germline loops: CDR1 SQVTM, CDR2 ANQGSEA. CDR3 length: 16 amino acids. CDR3 amino acids: CSGGGTSGTTANEQFF. The CDR3 coding sequence is TGCAGCGGGGGGGGGACTAGCGGGACTACTGCCAATGAGCAGTTCTTC.

The V call is TRBV4-1, the J call TRBJ1-4, with D possibly matching TRBD1 (5 bases). Trimming removed 0 bases at V and 5 bases at J, with 10 bases between. Germline V lookup: CDR1 MGHRA, CDR2 YSYEKL. This CDR3 has 15 amino acids. The CDR3 reads CASSQDDSNNEKLFF. CDR3 in DNA: TGCGCCAGCAGCCAAGATGACAGCAACAATGAAAAACTGTTTTTT.

V usage is TRBV2 and J usage is TRBJ2-7; D might be TRBD2 (5 bases). V lost 5 bases to trimming and J lost 3 bases, with 5 bases between them. In germline, CDR1 is SNHLY, CDR2 FYNNEI. The CDR3 length is 11 residues. CDR3 sequence reads: CASSRGYEQYF. CDR3 coding DNA: TGTGCCAGCAGTCGGGGCTACGAGCAGTACTTC.

This clone turned up a few times. The chain uses TRBV18 and TRBJ1-5; D not certain. Looked up from germline, CDR1 is KGHSH and CDR2 is LQKENI. V lost 2 bases, J lost 2 bases, and 10 bases lay in between. The CDR3 consists of 15 residues. CDR3: CASSPLPGGNQPQHF. The CDR3 coding sequence is TGTGCCAGCTCACCATTACCCGGGGGCAATCAGCCCCAGCATTTT.

V usage is TRBV27 and J usage is TRBJ2-1; 10 bases are shared with TRBD2. Germline assignment: CDR1 MNHEY and CDR2 SMNVEV (reference sequence). Trimming cost V 6 bases and J 3 bases; bases outside gene matches: 5. CDR3 length equals 15 residues. Written as DNA, the CDR3 is TGTGCCAGCAGGGTCGGACTAGCGGTCTACAATGAGCAGTTCTTC. Translation gives CASRVGLAVYNEQFF.

The CDR3 DNA sequence: TGTGCCAGCAGCTTATCACGCGGGAGGGCGTCTACCGGGGAGCTGTTTTTT. Its protein is CASSLSRGRASTGELFF. The chain couples TRBV7-9 to TRBJ2-2, with 9 bases that match TRBD2. The germline V gene encodes CDR1 SEHNR and CDR2 FQNEAQ (reference sequence). V lost 2 bases, J lost 5 bases, and 9 bases stayed unmatched. The CDR3 runs 17 residues.

This clone showed up just once. The V call is TRBV10-3, the J call TRBJ2-7; D is possibly TRBD2 (5 bases). V lost 6 bases, J lost 5 bases, and 11 bases lay in between. CDR3 length: 12 residues. CDR1 ENHRY and CDR2 SYGVKD come from the germline V gene. The CDR3 here is CAIRTDGDEQYF. In DNA form, the CDR3 reads TGTGCCATCAGAACCGACGGGGACGAGCAGTACTTC.

Here the CDR3 reads CASSVDRDRYGYTF. In DNA, the CDR3 is TGTGCCAGCAGTGTAGACAGGGACCGGTATGGCTACACCTTC. The rearrangement joins TRBV27 to TRBJ1-2; TRBD1 matches at 7 bases. The germline V gene has CDR1 MNHEY and CDR2 SMNVEV (reference sequence). The CDR3 sequence is 14 residues long. V dropped 5 bases and J dropped 5; count of bases not matched to a gene: 8.

The chain joins TRBV11-3 to TRBJ2-3, with a weak D call TRBD2 (6 bases). The CDR3 loop spans 11 amino acids. Germline V gene data show CDR1 as SGHNT and CDR2 as YENEEA. Trimming shortened V by 8 bases and J by 7 bases, and 10 bases separated the two germline ends. CDR3 sequence (DNA): TGTGCCAGCCACGGAGGGAATACGCAGTATTTT. This codes for CASHGGNTQYF.

The rearrangement uses TRBV7-8 and TRBJ2-1; D is unclear. This CDR3 is 17 amino acids long. CDR1 SGHVS and CDR2 FQNEAQ come from the germline V gene. V lost 4 bases and J 0 bases, leaving 16 bases between the germline ends. The CDR3 DNA is TGTGCCAGCAGCTCTTCCTTTTCAGGCGACTCCTACAATGAGCAGTTCTTC. Its protein product is CASSSSFSGDSYNEQFF.

This clone was counted once. This chain joins TRBV28 and TRBJ2-5; a weak D match, TRBD2 (6 bases). The CDR3 contains 18 residues. Between the trimmed V and J ends, which lost 5 bases and 5 bases, there was a span of 27 bases. CDR1 and CDR2 from the germline V gene are MDHEN and SYDVKM. CDR3 sequence reads: CASSPGGAGGPLLETQYF. The CDR3 DNA reads as TGTGCCAGCAGTCCCGGAGGGGCAGGAGGCCCTTTGTTGGAGACCCAGTACTTC. Full variable domain (remainder filled in from reference TRBV28 and TRBJ2-5): DVKVTQSSRYLVKRTGEKVFLECVQDMDHENMFWYRQDPGLGLRLIYFSYDVKMKEKGDIPEGYSVSREKKERFSLILESASTNQTSMYLCASSPGGAGGPLLETQYFGPGTRLLVL.

This clone showed up just a few times. This chain joins TRBV19 and TRBJ1-5, with D unclear. The CDR3 is 16 residues long. The germline gives CDR1 LNHDA, CDR2 SQIVND (reference sequence). V lost 3 bases, J lost 7 bases, and 19 bases lay in between. The CDR3 DNA sequence: TGTGCCAGTAGTATGTCCGGTTTCGGGAAAGGCCAGCCCCAGCATTTT. It codes for CASSMSGFGKGQPQHF.

The rearrangement links TRBV20-1 to TRBJ2-3; D uncertain. Germline loops: CDR1 DFQATT, CDR2 SNEGSKA (reference sequence). V lost 4 bases to trimming and J lost 2 bases, with 4 bases between them. The CDR3 consists of 11 residues. CDR3 DNA: TGCAGTGCTACCTCCACAGATACGCAGTATTTT. Protein product: CSATSTDTQYF.

This chain links TRBV28 with TRBJ1-4; D is perhaps TRBD1 (5 bases). There are 14 residues in the CDR3. Per germline, CDR1 MDHEN and CDR2 SYDVKM. Trimming took off 2 bases at V and 7 bases at J, with 11 bases between the two ends. CDR3 nucleotide sequence: TGTGCCAGCAGTTTAGCAGGGTTCAGTGAAAAACTGTTTTTT. As protein: CASSLAGFSEKLFF.

This clone has more than one count but fewer than ten. The rearrangement joins TRBV5-1 to TRBJ1-1, with D unclear. CDR3 length: 13 amino acids. Germline loops: CDR1 SGHRS, CDR2 YFSETQ. V was trimmed by 0 bases and J by 0 bases, leaving 3 bases between them. Written as DNA, the CDR3 is TGCGCCAGCAGCTTGGCATTGAACACTGAAGCTTTCTTT. It codes for CASSLALNTEAFF.

The rearrangement joins TRBV19 to TRBJ1-2; 7 bases are a match to TRBD1. The CDR3 runs to 14 residues. The germline gives CDR1 LNHDA, CDR2 SQIVND (reference sequence). Losses at the gene ends were 9 bases for V and 4 bases for J; bases not matched to a gene: 11. The CDR3 sequence is CASIPNRGPYGYTF. CDR3 bases: TGTGCCAGCATCCCGAACAGGGGACCCTATGGCTACACCTTC.

V gene TRBV28 combines with J gene TRBJ2-5, with 8 bases identical to TRBD2. Germline CDR1 is MDHEN and CDR2 is SYDVKM. This CDR3 has 14 amino acids. The J segment lost 2 bases and the V segment lost 5 bases, leaving 4 bases of the junction unmatched. The CDR3 DNA is TGTGCCAGCAGTGAAATAGCGGGACAAGAGACCCAGTACTTC. The encoded protein is CASSEIAGQETQYF.

The chain joins TRBV4-3 to TRBJ2-1, with D possibly being TRBD2 (6 bases). V was trimmed by 0 bases and J by 3 bases, leaving 9 bases between them. This CDR3 is built from 15 residues. Germline V CDR1 and CDR2: LGHNA, YSLEER. CDR3 coding DNA: TGCGCCAGCAGCCAAGATCGGGGACTCTACAATGAGCAGTTCTTC. This codes for CASSQDRGLYNEQFF.

The chain joins TRBV5-6 to TRBJ2-3; TRBD1 might be the D (5 bases). V dropped 0 bases and J dropped 2 bases, with 10 bases sitting between them. The CDR3 length is 15 residues. Germline values: CDR1 SGHDT, CDR2 YYEEEE. This CDR3 reads CASSLDRFSTDTQYF. In DNA, the CDR3 is TGTGCCAGCAGCTTGGACAGGTTCTCCACAGATACGCAGTATTTT.

This clone has more than one count but fewer than ten. V is TRBV4-1 and J is TRBJ1-5; tentative D call: TRBD1 (5 bases). This CDR3 is built from 14 residues. Germline loops: CDR1 MGHRA, CDR2 YSYEKL. Trimming removed 0 bases from V and 9 bases from J, with 12 bases in between. Here the CDR3 reads CASSQDSGGGPQHF. CDR3 sequence (DNA): TGCGCCAGCAGCCAAGATAGCGGGGGAGGGCCCCAGCATTTT.

This rearrangement joins TRBV2 to TRBJ1-5; D unresolved. Germline assignment: CDR1 SNHLY and CDR2 FYNNEI. The CDR3 length is 15 residues. Trimming left V 4 bases short and J 0 bases short, with 10 bases between. The DNA of the CDR3 is TGTGCCAGCAGTGTCGGACGGGATAGCAATCAGCCCCAGCATTTT. This gives the protein CASSVGRDSNQPQHF. Filled out from reference TRBV2 and TRBJ1-5, the complete variable domain reads EPEVTQTPSHQVTQMGQEVILRCVPISNHLYFYWYRQILGQKVEFLVSFYNNEISEKSEIFDDQFSVERPDGSNFTLKIRSTKLEDSAMYFCASSVGRDSNQPQHFGDGTRLSIL.

The chain links TRBV11-3 to TRBJ2-1; TRBD1 aligns across 8 bases. Per the germline V gene, CDR1 is SGHNT and CDR2 is YENEEA. The J segment lost 7 bases and the V segment lost 5 bases, leaving 10 bases of the junction unmatched. The CDR3 spans 15 residues. CDR3 in amino acids: CASSLVGTGLNEQFF. The DNA of the CDR3 is TGTGCCAGCAGCCTGGTGGGGACAGGATTAAATGAGCAGTTCTTC.

This chain uses TRBV6-1 with TRBJ1-4, with 11 positions matching TRBD1. The CDR3 length is 14 residues. Trimming at V came to 6 bases and at J to 6 bases, leaving 3 bases not matched to a gene. Germline CDR1 and CDR2: MNHNS and SASEGT. The CDR3 coding sequence is TGTGCCAGCAGGTGGACAGGGGGCGATGAAAAACTGTTTTTT. This translates into CASRWTGGDEKLFF.

The chain recombines TRBV5-1 with TRBJ2-5, with a possible D match to TRBD1 (6 bases). The CDR3 runs to 15 residues. Germline CDR1 reads SGHRS; CDR2 reads YFSETQ. V lost 1 base, J lost 2 bases, and 12 bases lay in between. The CDR3 is CASSLQGLLQETQYF. CDR3 DNA sequence: TGCGCCAGCAGCTTGCAGGGGCTCTTGCAAGAGACCCAGTACTTC.